The 31 T cell receptor beta chains in this list originate from one sample, sequenced in a study of blood T cell repertoires in COVID-19. Clones were read by immunoSEQ multiplex PCR, and TCRdb kept only the in-frame ones, dropping some. The table has 200,000 or so clones, approximately 80% seen once. The specimen was peripheral blood. These receptors all stem from an elderly woman with COVID-19, enrolled during active disease.

V is TRBV29-1 and J is TRBJ2-2; 7 bases align to TRBD1. CDR1 SQVTM and CDR2 ANQGSEA come from the germline V gene. This CDR3 comprises 14 residues. Trimming cost V 7 bases and J 3 bases; bases outside gene matches: 8. Here the CDR3 reads CSASGTVHTGELFF. The DNA of the CDR3 is TGCAGCGCCTCCGGGACAGTACACACCGGGGAGCTGTTTTTT.

The V call is TRBV6-2 or TRBV6-3, the J call TRBJ1-1, with 7 bases identical to TRBD1. The CDR3 is made up of 12 amino acids. Trimming at V came to 6 bases and at J to 8 bases, leaving 6 bases not matched to a gene. Germline-derived CDR1 and CDR2 are MNHEY and SVGEGT. The CDR3 protein is CASSPTDREAFF. The CDR3 DNA reads as TGTGCCAGCAGCCCCACGGACAGGGAAGCTTTCTTT.

The rearrangement joins TRBV3-1 (or the pseudogene TRBV3-2) to TRBJ2-1, with TRBD2 as a possible D gene (6 bases). Germline CDR1 reads LGHDT; CDR2 reads YNNKEL (reference sequence). The CDR3 has 15 residues. V was cut by 1 base and J by 6 bases, with 13 bases left in between. The chain's CDR3 is CASSQGLGLSNEQFF. CDR3 in DNA: TGTGCCAGCAGCCAAGGACTAGGATTGAGCAATGAGCAGTTCTTC.

The J gene is TRBJ1-5, the V gene TRBV6-1, with a weak D call TRBD1 (6 bases). CDR1 and CDR2 from the germline V gene are MNHNS and SASEGT. This CDR3 is 16 amino acids long. Trimming pared 6 bases from V and 3 bases from J, leaving 18 bases between. The CDR3 DNA follows: TGTGCCAGCAGGGAACAGGGATTCCTTCTCAATCAGCCCCAGCATTTT. It translates to CASREQGFLLNQPQHF.

V and J are TRBV9 and TRBJ2-5, with TRBD2 matching over 10 bases. Germline V gives CDR1 SGDLS, CDR2 YYNGEE. V was pared by 4 bases and J by 4 bases, with 10 bases of the junction left unmatched. CDR3 length: 16 amino acids. CDR3 DNA sequence: TGTGCCAGCAGCCCCCGACTAGCGGGCAGGGGAGAGACCCAGTACTTC. It yields the protein CASSPRLAGRGETQYF.

This clone was counted a single time. The chain uses TRBV4-3 and TRBJ1-1; TRBD1 might be the D (5 bases). Looked up from germline, CDR1 is LGHNA and CDR2 is YSLEER. The CDR3 contains 14 residues. V shed 1 base and J shed 9 bases, with 15 bases lying between them. In DNA, the CDR3 is TGCGCCAGCAGCCAAGTTGAAGGGGTCTCGAAAGCTTTCTTT. This translates into CASSQVEGVSKAFF.

Remarks on this clone: Other nucleotide sequences in the sample specify the same CDR3. The rearrangement joins TRBV19 to TRBJ1-1; D is possibly TRBD1 (5 bases). Trimming removed 1 base at V and 2 bases at J, with 8 bases between. Germline assignment: CDR1 LNHDA and CDR2 SQIVND (reference sequence). CDR3 size: 14 residues. The CDR3 here is CASSIGQGNTEAFF. The CDR3, as DNA: TGTGCCAGTAGTATAGGTCAGGGAAACACTGAAGCTTTCTTT.

In regard to this clone: The same CDR3 can be traced to other DNA sequences in this sample. This sequence joins TRBV6-2 or TRBV6-3 and TRBJ1-2, with D tentatively TRBD1 (6 bases). This CDR3 has 13 amino acids. V shed 9 bases and J shed 2 bases, with 13 bases lying between them. Germline-derived CDR1 and CDR2 are MNHEY and SVGEGT. The CDR3 DNA follows: TGTGCCAGTAGTCACAGGGCGAACTATGGCTACACCTTC. Encoded protein: CASSHRANYGYTF.

The chain joins TRBV6-4 to TRBJ2-1; 14 bases align to TRBD2. The CDR3 is made up of 16 amino acids. The V gene end was trimmed by 2 bases and the J gene end by 12 bases; junction bases not matched to a gene: 9. In germline, CDR1 is MRHNA, CDR2 SNTAGT. The CDR3 sequence: CASSDGGLAGDAGQFF. The CDR3 DNA reads TGTGCCAGCAGTGACGGGGGACTAGCGGGAGATGCGGGGCAGTTCTTC.

V usage is TRBV7-2 and J usage is TRBJ2-1, with 10 positions matching TRBD2. The CDR3 runs to 15 residues. Germline V gene sequence: CDR1 SGHTA, CDR2 FQGNSA. V dropped 6 bases and J dropped 4; count of bases not matched to a gene: 6. This CDR3 is CASSLLAGLYNEQFF. The CDR3 nucleotides are TGTGCCAGCAGTTTACTAGCGGGGCTATACAATGAGCAGTTCTTC.

The chain combines TRBV6-1 with TRBJ1-3; D gene unclear. V was trimmed by 0 bases and J by 8 bases, leaving 20 bases between them. This CDR3 is 17 amino acids long. Germline V gene sequence: CDR1 MNHNS, CDR2 SASEGT. In nucleotides, the CDR3 is TGTGCCAGCAGTGAAGCCCCTCGTACCGTCATGTGGCACACCATATATTTT. This translates into CASSEAPRTVMWHTIYF.

This sequence joins TRBV7-2 and TRBJ1-2; 8 nucleotides line up with TRBD1. This CDR3 is 18 amino acids long. V shed 1 base, J shed 8 bases, and the junction held 18 bases outside the gene matches. Germline-derived CDR1 and CDR2 are SGHTA and FQGNSA. CDR3 bases: TGTGCCAGCAGCTTAGTCGGGGGTCAGGGGGCCGGCCGGGGCGGCTACACCTTC. Translating it yields CASSLVGGQGAGRGGYTF.

The DNA for the CDR3 is TGTGCCAGCAGCTCTCATACAGGGAAGAGGGATGGCTACACCTTC. It specifies CASSSHTGKRDGYTF. The chain uses TRBV7-9 and TRBJ1-2; possibly TRBD1 for D (6 bases). The length of the CDR3 is 15 residues. V gave up 4 bases and J gave up 6 bases, with 18 bases separating them. CDR1 is SEHNR and CDR2 is FQNEAQ in the germline V gene (reference sequence).

The chain couples TRBV23-1 to TRBJ1-2; 7 nucleotides match TRBD1. TRBV23-1 is marked as an open reading frame, function uncertain. The CDR3 covers 16 residues. Unmatched junction bases numbered 14, after V lost 7 bases and J lost 3 bases. The CDR3 loop is CASIMRPQTGYYGYTF. The CDR3 nucleotides are TGCGCCAGCATAATGCGGCCTCAGACAGGGTACTATGGCTACACCTTC.

CDR3 region: CASTPRGEYTEAFF. The CDR3 nucleotides are TGTGCCAGCACCCCGCGGGGGGAATACACTGAAGCTTTCTTT. The chain recombines TRBV28 with TRBJ1-1, with a possible D match to TRBD1 (5 bases). Trimming took 7 bases from V and 3 from J, leaving 15 bases between them. The CDR3 covers 14 residues. Germline V gives CDR1 MDHEN, CDR2 SYDVKM.

The chain employs TRBV19 and TRBJ2-7; maybe TRBD2 (5 bases). CDR1 LNHDA and CDR2 SQIVND come from the germline V gene (reference sequence). Trimming shortened V by 5 bases and J by 3 bases, and 17 bases separated the two germline ends. This CDR3 contains 15 residues. In DNA form, the CDR3 reads TGTGCCAGTAGTCCCCGGGCCTTAAGCGGCTACGAGCAGTACTTC. Translating gives CASSPRALSGYEQYF.

The chain joins TRBV6-4 to TRBJ2-5; 12 positions match TRBD1. The germline V gene has CDR1 MRHNA and CDR2 SNTAGT. V lost 4 bases to trimming and J lost 4 bases; unmatched junction nucleotides: 7. The CDR3 extends over 16 amino acids. The CDR3 coding sequence is TGTGCCAGCAGTGGGGGTGGGACAGGGGGCGTAGAGACCCAGTACTTC. It codes for CASSGGGTGGVETQYF.

V is TRBV6-6 and J is TRBJ1-5; tentative D call: TRBD1 (6 bases). This CDR3 comprises 14 residues. Germline values: CDR1 MNHNY, CDR2 SVGAGI (reference sequence). Trimming took 4 bases from V and 7 from J, leaving 14 bases between them. The CDR3: CASSSSGVGQPQHF. In nucleotides, the CDR3 is TGTGCCAGCAGTTCCTCAGGGGTTGGGCAGCCCCAGCATTTT.

The chain links TRBV14 to TRBJ2-2; D unclear. The length of the CDR3 is 15 residues. The V end lost 4 bases, the J end lost 1 base, and 10 bases lay between the germline ends. Per the germline V gene, CDR1 is SGHDN and CDR2 is FVKESK. Written as DNA, the CDR3 is TGTGCCAGCAGCCGGTCGAGCCAGAACACCGGGGAGCTGTTTTTT. It is translated as CASSRSSQNTGELFF.

V and J are TRBV2 and TRBJ1-5, with D perhaps TRBD1 (5 bases). Trimming took off 3 bases at V and 7 bases at J, with 13 bases between the two ends. Germline values: CDR1 SNHLY, CDR2 FYNNEI. The CDR3 has 14 residues. This chain's CDR3 is CASSDGQGWQPQHF. DNA of the CDR3: TGTGCCAGCAGTGACGGTCAGGGATGGCAGCCCCAGCATTTT.

The chain has TRBV5-6 and TRBJ1-1; D may be TRBD1 (5 bases). The V end lost 4 bases, the J end lost 5 bases, and 12 bases lay between the germline ends. The CDR3 length is 13 residues. CDR1 SGHDT and CDR2 YYEEEE come from the germline V gene. CDR3 DNA sequence: TGTGCCAGCAGCGCGGGACGGTTTACTGAAGCTTTCTTT. Its translation: CASSAGRFTEAFF.

On this clone: Because the CDR3's place on the DNA is in doubt, the DNA is left out and the CDR3 is given as listed by TCRdb. The chain is built from TRBV29-1 and TRBJ2-3; TRBD2 was called by the table and not checked on the DNA. The CDR3 is made up of 13 amino acids, end residues included. The germline V gene has CDR1 SQVTM and CDR2 ANQGSEA. CDR3 in amino acids: CSVGPGLPNSQYF.

The chain links TRBV25-1 to TRBJ2-7; D is perhaps TRBD1 (5 bases). The CDR3 spans 13 residues. Germline loops: CDR1 MGHDK, CDR2 SYGVNS. V lost 8 bases, J lost 2 bases, and 13 bases lay in between. CDR3 amino acids: CASADMGPYEQYF. The DNA of the CDR3 is TGTGCCAGCGCGGACATGGGGCCCTACGAGCAGTACTTC.

The chain employs TRBV30 and TRBJ2-5; 8 nucleotides line up with TRBD1. V was clipped by 2 bases and J by 4 bases; unmatched bases: 9. Germline V gene sequence: CDR1 GTSNPN, CDR2 SVGIG (reference sequence). The CDR3 spans 15 residues. CDR3 region: CAWSYGQGGVETQYF. The CDR3 nucleotides are TGTGCCTGGAGTTACGGACAGGGAGGAGTAGAGACCCAGTACTTC. The complete variable domain, with remaining parts taken from reference TRBV30 and TRBJ2-5, reads SQTIHQWPATLVQPVGSPLSLECTVEGTSNPNLYWYRQAAGRGLQLLFYSVGIGQISSEVPQNLSASRPQDRQFILSSKKLLLSDSGFYLCAWSYGQGGVETQYFGPGTRLLVL.

This clone came up a few times. This chain connects TRBV10-3 to TRBJ1-1, with TRBD1 identical over 7 bases. CDR1 is ENHRY, CDR2 SYGVKD, per germline. This CDR3 comprises 13 residues. V gave up 11 bases and J gave up 10 bases; unmatched junction bases: 16. Here the CDR3 reads CASGQGVVGRAFF. The CDR3 DNA is TGTGCCTCCGGCCAGGGGGTGGTTGGTCGAGCTTTCTTT.

The J gene is TRBJ1-2, the V gene TRBV4-2; possible D gene TRBD1, 5 bases. Germline V CDR1 and CDR2: LGHNA, YNFKEQ. CDR3 length: 15 amino acids. The V end lost 0 bases, the J end lost 6 bases, and 14 bases lay between the germline ends. CDR3 nucleotide sequence: TGTGCCAGCAGCCAAGACCTCGCGGGGACGCATGGCTACACCTTC. This gives the protein CASSQDLAGTHGYTF.

The chain uses TRBV18 and TRBJ1-4, with D unclear. The CDR3 length is 14 residues. The V gene lost 0 bases and the J gene lost 3 bases, with 5 bases spanning the gap. CDR1 and CDR2 (germline): KGHSH, LQKENI. The CDR3 sequence: CASSPPAANEKLFF. The DNA for the CDR3 is TGTGCCAGCTCACCACCGGCAGCTAATGAAAAACTGTTTTTT.

The rearrangement uses TRBV4-3 and TRBJ1-2, with 7 positions matching TRBD1. Germline V gene lookup returns CDR1 LGHNA and CDR2 YSLEER. J lost 4 bases, V lost 0 bases, and 2 bases had no gene match. This CDR3 spans 14 amino acids. CDR3 in DNA: TGCGCCAGCAGCCAAGAGACAGGGCCCTATGGCTACACCTTC. Translating gives CASSQETGPYGYTF.

The chain has TRBV6-1 and TRBJ2-1; 10 bases agree with TRBD1. CDR1 and CDR2 (germline): MNHNS, SASEGT. Trimming removed 1 base from V and 0 bases from J; junction bases left unmatched: 0. The CDR3 loop spans 16 amino acids. In nucleotides, the CDR3 is TGTGCCAGCAGTGAAGGGACAGGGGGCTCCTACAATGAGCAGTTCTTC. Protein sequence: CASSEGTGGSYNEQFF.

The chain couples TRBV7-3 to TRBJ2-7, with D maybe TRBD2 (6 bases). Germline assignment: CDR1 SGHTA and CDR2 FQGTGA. V lost 5 bases and J lost 6, with 17 bases in between. CDR3 length equals 14 residues. CDR3 sequence (DNA): TGTGCCAGCAGCCCGTTCGGGGGAAGCCCCGAGCAGTACTTC. Translated, it gives CASSPFGGSPEQYF.

The chain is built from TRBV5-5 and TRBJ2-7; a weak D match, TRBD1 (6 bases). Trimming shortened V by 0 bases and J by 7 bases, and 14 bases separated the two germline ends. CDR1 is SGHKS and CDR2 is YYEKEE in the germline V gene (reference sequence). CDR3 length equals 14 residues. CDR3 bases: TGTGCCAGCAGCTTGGCGGACAGAAGTGGAGAGCAGTACTTC. This encodes CASSLADRSGEQYF.